Sequencing of this T cell receptor (beta chain) was carried out in a study of blood T cell repertoires in COVID-19. As concerns this clone: Other DNA sequences within the sample encode an identical CDR3.

Unmatched junction bases numbered 4, after V lost 4 bases and J lost 4 bases. This CDR3 is built from 15 residues. The germline CDR1 and CDR2 sequences are SGHTA and FQGNSA. Generated by immunoSEQ multiplex PCR, the TCRdb table keeps only in-frame clones and is missing some. The table includes more than 95,000 clones, more than 70% detected once. The sequence was collected from an elderly woman with acute or convalescent COVID-19. The sequenced material came from peripheral blood. This chain connects TRBV7-2 to TRBJ2-1, with 10 bases lining up with TRBD1. The CDR3 region is CASSSDRGSYNEQFF. The CDR3 nucleotides read TGTGCCAGCAGCTCGGACAGGGGGAGTTACAATGAGCAGTTCTTC. Variable domain in full (rest from reference TRBV7-2 and TRBJ2-1): GAGVSQSPSNKVTEKGKDVELRCDPISGHTALYWYRQSLGQGLEFLIYFQGNSAPDKSGLPSDRFSAERTGGSVSTLTIQRTQQEDSAVYLCASSSDRGSYNEQFFGPGTRLTVL.